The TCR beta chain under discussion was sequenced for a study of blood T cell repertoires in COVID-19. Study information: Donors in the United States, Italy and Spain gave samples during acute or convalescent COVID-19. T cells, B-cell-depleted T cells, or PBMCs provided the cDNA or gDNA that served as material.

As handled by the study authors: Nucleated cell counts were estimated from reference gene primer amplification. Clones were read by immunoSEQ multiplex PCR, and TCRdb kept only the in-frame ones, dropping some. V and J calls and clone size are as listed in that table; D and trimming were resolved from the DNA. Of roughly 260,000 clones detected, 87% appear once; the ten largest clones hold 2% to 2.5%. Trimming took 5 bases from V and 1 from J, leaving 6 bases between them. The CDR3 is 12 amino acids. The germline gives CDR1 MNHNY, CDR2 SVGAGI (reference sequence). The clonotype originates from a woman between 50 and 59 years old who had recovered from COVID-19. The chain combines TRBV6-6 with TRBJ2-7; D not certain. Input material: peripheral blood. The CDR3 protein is CASSLTSYEQYF. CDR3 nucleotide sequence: TGTGCCAGCAGTCTAACATCCTACGAGCAGTACTTC.